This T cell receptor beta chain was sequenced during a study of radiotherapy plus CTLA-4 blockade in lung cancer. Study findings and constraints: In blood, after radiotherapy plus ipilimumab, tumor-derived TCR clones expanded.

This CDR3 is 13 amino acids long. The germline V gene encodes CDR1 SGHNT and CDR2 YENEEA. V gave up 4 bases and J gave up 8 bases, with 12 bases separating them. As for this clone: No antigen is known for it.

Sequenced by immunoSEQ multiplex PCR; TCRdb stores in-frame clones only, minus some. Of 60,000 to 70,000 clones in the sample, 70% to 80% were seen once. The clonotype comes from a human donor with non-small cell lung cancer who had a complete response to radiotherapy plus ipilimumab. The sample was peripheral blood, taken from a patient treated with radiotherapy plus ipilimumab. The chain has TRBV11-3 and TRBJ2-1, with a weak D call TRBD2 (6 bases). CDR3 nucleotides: TGTGCCAGCAGCTGGCGCGGGACTGATGAGCAGTTCTTC. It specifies CASSWRGTDEQFF.